A selection of T cell receptor beta chains follows, all from one sample in a study of T cell responses to AZD1222 COVID-19 vaccine. TCRdb's table, derived via immunoSEQ multiplex PCR, lists solely in-frame clones and lacks some. The sample yields roughly 150,000 clones, 70% to 90% seen once. This material consisted of peripheral blood, taken on day 0 of AZD1222 vaccination. The origin of the receptors is an adult in good health. The CDR3 runs from the conserved cysteine through the conserved F or W. Fields, in order: CDR3 protein, clone size, V gene. The size entry is marked missing in some rows and otherwise reads once, few, many or a size class.

CDR3: CASRKGSYGYTF; size: -; V: TRBV6-5
CDR3: CASSSFKGEKLFF; size: -; V: TRBV19
CDR3: CASSRGTGGLQFEKLFF; size: -; V: TRBV4-1
CDR3: CASSVSQADTEAFF; size: -; V: TRBV9
CDR3: CASSSPHWDGYGYTF; size: -; V: TRBV21-1
CDR3: CASSLGGRGEKLFF; size: -; V: TRBV7-2
CDR3: CATSSLGSEQYF; size: -; V: TRBV15
CDR3: CASSSTSYEQYF; size: few; V: TRBV12-3/TRBV12-4
CDR3: CASKSPGEVYGYTF; size: -; V: TRBV7-2
CDR3: CASRLNFRQNTEAFF; size: -; V: TRBV2
CDR3: CASSQGQGAWNEQFF; size: -; V: TRBV4-1
CDR3: CASSYSNSNEKLFF; size: once; V: TRBV28
CDR3: CASGTGGFWGYTF; size: -; V: TRBV19
CDR3: CASSYRMGGSRAGANVLTF; size: -; V: TRBV9
CDR3: CASSPRRGLEAFF; size: -; V: TRBV12-3/TRBV12-4
CDR3: CASSSPASGRQTQYF; size: -; V: TRBV3-1/TRBV3-2
CDR3: CASSLMASGANTGELFF; size: -; V: TRBV7-3
CDR3: CASSPQGSGNTIYF; size: -; V: TRBV9
CDR3: CASSLRGAGPTLQFF; size: -; V: TRBV7-3
CDR3: CASSLAPRTSGGIGFF; size: -; V: TRBV7-2
CDR3: CASSYRGSTGNTIYF; size: -; V: TRBV11-2
CDR3: CASSVAGDPAYEQYF; size: -; V: TRBV9
CDR3: CASSLRTSYNSPLHF; size: -; V: TRBV2
CDR3: CASSPGQYGQYF; size: -; V: TRBV28
CDR3: CASSLWTGYSYEQYF; size: -; V: TRBV11-2
CDR3: CASSRLDNSPLHF; size: -; V: TRBV19
CDR3: CASSNWGLAGGFFKGEQYF; size: -; V: TRBV21-1
CDR3: CASSLLRDSGANEQFF; size: -; V: TRBV7-9
CDR3: CASTPDHGGTEAFF; size: -; V: TRBV5-5
CDR3: CASSLRGSYEQYF; size: -; V: TRBV28
CDR3: CASSRQYNSPLHF; size: -; V: TRBV12-3/TRBV12-4
CDR3: CASSRLAGTYNEQFF; size: -; V: TRBV7-3
CDR3: CASRDRVEAFF; size: -; V: TRBV6-5
CDR3: CASSGLGQGADTQYF; size: -; V: TRBV5-1
CDR3: CATRGAGNTEAFF; size: once; V: TRBV12-3/TRBV12-4
CDR3: CASRAAWGAEAFF; size: -; V: TRBV5-1
CDR3: CASSLEDRIYGYTF; size: -; V: TRBV28
CDR3: CASSSPAGASGNTIYF; size: once; V: TRBV7-8
CDR3: CASRPEVMNTEAFF; size: -; V: TRBV28
CDR3: CASSPETGGSYGYTF; size: -; V: TRBV7-3
CDR3: CAWSRTKGAGTEAFF; size: -; V: TRBV30
CDR3: CASSQISYEQYF; size: -; V: TRBV14
CDR3: CASSLGFRGGNTEAFF; size: few; V: TRBV7-8
CDR3: CATSRGAGNQPQHF; size: -; V: TRBV15
CDR3: CASSLGRNQPQHF; size: -; V: TRBV11-1
CDR3: CASSSSPLAGGPDTQYF; size: -; V: TRBV28
CDR3: CASSDSRGGELFF; size: few; V: TRBV6-1
CDR3: CASSLRTSGNYNEQFF; size: -; V: TRBV11-2
CDR3: CATQGNQPQHF; size: -; V: TRBV28
CDR3: CASSWGQTNTEAFF; size: -; V: TRBV5-4
CDR3: CASSQVAGRDQETQYF; size: -; V: TRBV4-2
CDR3: CASSLAIEQFF; size: -; V: TRBV7-2
CDR3: CVGQGLDGGTQYF; size: once; V: TRBV30
CDR3: CASSKLNPQRTYEQYF; size: few; V: TRBV6-2/TRBV6-3
CDR3: CASSLNEKLFF; size: -; V: TRBV12-3/TRBV12-4